A selection of T cell receptor beta chains follows, all from one sample in a study of cytomegalovirus exposure and HLA in healthy donors. Method: immunoSEQ multiplex PCR; TCRdb's copy keeps in-frame clones and lacks some. The sample lists fewer than 350,000 clones; approximately 90% were seen once. Sequences were obtained from PBMCs. The receptors were gathered from a woman under 30 in good health and CMV-seronegative. Each CDR3 is given with its conserved first and last residue. The D gene is left open where the match is weak. The size field is filled for only some rows; it gives once, few, many or a size class.

CASSGAVSYEQYF,TGTGCCAGTTCAGGGGCCGTCTCCTACGAGCAGTACTTC,TRBV28,-,-,TRBJ2-7
CAISVDRENEQFF,TGTGCCATCAGTGTGGACCGGGAGAATGAGCAGTTCTTC,TRBV10-3,-,-,TRBJ2-1
CASSQGNGRGKTYNEQFF,TGCGCCAGCAGCCAAGGGAATGGGCGGGGGAAGACCTACAATGAGCAGTTCTTC,TRBV4-1,TRBD2,-,TRBJ2-1
CASGGTASDWGYTF,TGCGCCAGCGGAGGGACAGCCTCGGACTGGGGCTACACCTTC,TRBV10-2,TRBD1,-,TRBJ1-2
CASSIGLADYGYTF,TGTGCCAGCAGTATCGGACTGGCCGACTATGGCTACACCTTC,TRBV9,-,-,TRBJ1-2
CASSLGGGQLTYNEQFF,TGTGCCAGCAGCCTCGGGGGGGGGCAATTGACCTACAATGAGCAGTTCTTC,TRBV7-6,TRBD2,-,TRBJ2-1
CASSPTSVTGELFF,TGTGCCAGCAGCCCGACTAGCGTTACCGGGGAGCTGTTTTTT,TRBV7-3,TRBD2,-,TRBJ2-2
CASSARQGANSPLHF,TGTGCCAGCAGCGCGCGACAGGGGGCTAATTCACCCCTCCACTTT,TRBV9,TRBD1,-,TRBJ1-6
CASSSGRFHNEQFF,TGTGCCAGTAGTAGCGGGAGGTTCCACAATGAGCAGTTCTTC,TRBV19,TRBD2,-,TRBJ2-1
CASSLVPPLPRLAGATDTQYF,TGTGCCAGCAGCTTAGTCCCCCCTCTTCCAAGACTAGCGGGAGCAACAGATACGCAGTATTTT,TRBV13,TRBD2,-,TRBJ2-3
CASSGLAGGNEQFF,TGTGCCAGCAGTGGACTAGCGGGAGGGAATGAGCAGTTCTTC,TRBV6-4,TRBD2,-,TRBJ2-1
CASSPGLAGTIYEQYF,TGTGCCAGCAGTCCGGGACTAGCGGGAACTATTTACGAGCAGTACTTC,TRBV6-6,TRBD2,once,TRBJ2-7
CARLRGRMGGNTIYF,TGTGCCAGACTCAGGGGGCGAATGGGTGGAAACACCATATATTTT,TRBV6-1,TRBD1,-,TRBJ1-3
CASSEGGGDNEQYF,TGTGCCAGCAGTGAAGGAGGGGGTGACAACGAGCAGTACTTC,TRBV6-1,-,-,TRBJ2-7
CASSFRQGAKNIQYF,TGTGCCAGCAGTTTTAGACAGGGGGCCAAAAACATTCAGTACTTC,TRBV28,TRBD1,few,TRBJ2-4
CATGLAGGYEQYF,TGTGCCACTGGACTAGCGGGAGGCTACGAGCAGTACTTC,TRBV10-3,TRBD2,-,TRBJ2-7
CASSLPGQGLWEQYF,TGTGCCAGCAGCTTGCCGGGACAGGGGCTTTGGGAGCAGTACTTC,TRBV7-9,TRBD1,-,TRBJ2-7
CASGGGSSYNEQFF,TGTGCCAGCGGTGGAGGGAGCTCCTACAATGAGCAGTTCTTC,TRBV27,-,-,TRBJ2-1
CASSLSPSGSFLHNEQFF,TGTGCCAGCAGCTTATCGCCTAGCGGGAGCTTCCTCCACAATGAGCAGTTCTTC,TRBV7-8,TRBD2,-,TRBJ2-1
CASSLSGTVNSPLHF,TGTGCCAGCAGTTTGTCCGGGACAGTAAATTCACCCCTCCACTTT,TRBV27,TRBD1,-,TRBJ1-6
CATSRGTSANTDTQYF,TGTGCCACCAGCAGAGGGACTAGCGCAAACACAGATACGCAGTATTTT,TRBV15,TRBD2,-,TRBJ2-3
CASSPSGPARGLSYNEQFF,TGTGCCAGCAGTCCGTCAGGTCCTGCTAGGGGCCTCTCCTACAATGAGCAGTTCTTC,TRBV28,-,-,TRBJ2-1
CAIRLQQGDSYEQYF,TGTGCCATCAGGTTGCAACAGGGGGACAGCTACGAGCAGTACTTC,TRBV10-3,TRBD1,-,TRBJ2-7
CASSLRASGSRNSYEQYF,TGCGCCAGCAGCCTGCGGGCTAGCGGGAGTAGGAACTCCTACGAGCAGTACTTC,TRBV4-3,TRBD2,once,TRBJ2-7
CASTPGGGSYEQYF,TGTGCCAGCACCCCTGGGGGGGGCTCCTACGAGCAGTACTTC,TRBV28,TRBD2,-,TRBJ2-7
CASGSLNTEAFF,TGTGCTAGTGGATCGTTGAACACTGAAGCTTTCTTT,TRBV12-5,-,-,TRBJ1-1
CASSLTSLSNEQFF,TGTGCCAGCAGCCTAACTAGTTTGAGCAATGAGCAGTTCTTC,TRBV11-3,-,-,TRBJ2-1
CASSPGVGGGDADTQYF,TGTGCCAGCAGCCCGGGGGTAGGTGGCGGGGATGCAGATACGCAGTATTTT,TRBV6-4,-,few,TRBJ2-3
CASSSGLAGVPNEQYF,TGCGCCAGCAGTTCGGGACTAGCGGGAGTTCCCAACGAGCAGTACTTC,TRBV5-1,TRBD2,-,TRBJ2-7
CASIAEDSREQYF,TGTGCCAGCATTGCCGAAGACTCTAGAGAGCAGTACTTC,TRBV6-5,-,-,TRBJ2-7
CASSLSSVPYNEQFF,TGTGCCAGCAGTTTATCTAGCGTCCCCTACAATGAGCAGTTCTTC,TRBV28,-,-,TRBJ2-1
CASSSFARRTGELFF,TGTGCCAGCAGCTCATTCGCTAGGAGGACCGGGGAGCTGTTTTTT,TRBV11-2,-,-,TRBJ2-2
CASSEVRAPSPLHF,TGTGCCAGCAGTGAGGTCAGGGCCCCTTCACCCCTCCACTTT,TRBV2,-,-,TRBJ1-6
CASSLMVTNTGELFF,TGCGCCAGCAGCTTAATGGTGACTAACACCGGGGAGCTGTTTTTT,TRBV5-1,-,-,TRBJ2-2
CASSLGASGKGETQYF,TGTGCCAGCAGCTTAGGCGCTAGCGGGAAAGGGGAGACCCAGTACTTC,TRBV7-3,TRBD2,-,TRBJ2-5
CASSVGQGNTEAFF,TGTGCCAGCAGCGTAGGGCAGGGGAACACTGAAGCTTTCTTT,TRBV9,-,-,TRBJ1-1
CASLFDFWDTQYF,TGTGCCAGCCTTTTCGACTTTTGGGATACGCAGTATTTT,TRBV6-4,-,-,TRBJ2-3
CASSDSPGEREQYF,TGTGCCAGCAGTGACTCACCGGGAGAACGGGAGCAGTACTTC,TRBV6-4,-,-,TRBJ2-7
CASSLARTGVNEQFF,TGTGCCAGCAGCTTAGCCCGGACAGGGGTCAATGAGCAGTTCTTC,TRBV7-6,TRBD1,-,TRBJ2-1
CASSEAGRQGHGYTF,TGTGCCAGCAGTGAAGCGGGAAGACAGGGGCATGGCTACACCTTC,TRBV6-1,TRBD1,-,TRBJ1-2
CASSPLGLAGDNEQFF,TGTGCCAGCAGCCCACTGGGACTAGCGGGGGACAATGAGCAGTTCTTC,TRBV7-3,TRBD2,-,TRBJ2-1
CASSHGTGIPYEQYF,TGTGCCAGCAGCCACGGGACAGGGATCCCCTACGAGCAGTACTTC,TRBV14,TRBD1,-,TRBJ2-7
CASSLGVGVAGGLTYEQYF,TGTGCCAGCAGCTTAGGAGTAGGGGTAGCGGGAGGGCTAACCTACGAGCAGTACTTC,TRBV7-2,TRBD2,-,TRBJ2-7
CASSLAAVTGELFF,TGTGCCAGCAGCTTAGCAGCGGTCACCGGGGAGCTGTTTTTT,TRBV7-2,-,-,TRBJ2-2
CASSFLAGGVTDTQYF,TGTGCCAGCAGTTTCCTAGCGGGAGGGGTCACAGATACGCAGTATTTT,TRBV27,TRBD2,-,TRBJ2-3
CASRTGIHEQYF,TGTGCCAGCAGAACGGGGATCCACGAGCAGTACTTC,TRBV11-2,-,-,TRBJ2-7
CASSSPVRGQLSEQYF,TGTGCCAGCAGCAGTCCCGTAAGGGGGCAACTCTCCGAGCAGTACTTC,TRBV5-6,TRBD1,-,TRBJ2-7